This T cell receptor beta chain is from a study of blood T cell repertoires in COVID-19. Overall study context: There were acute and convalescent COVID-19 samples, and they came from the United States, Italy and Spain. The cDNA or gDNA used as material had been derived from T cells, B-cell-depleted T cells, or PBMCs.

Per the study methods: Amplifying reference gene primers gave estimates of nucleated cell counts. TCRdb's table, derived via immunoSEQ multiplex PCR, lists solely in-frame clones and lacks some. The V and J calls and the clone size are those of that table, but D and trimming were determined from the DNA. This table holds around 160,000 clones, around 87% found once. Trimming cost V 4 bases and J 6 bases, with 19 bases left between them. Germline CDR1 reads MDHEN; CDR2 reads SYDVKM. The CDR3 is 16 residues long. The rearrangement joins TRBV28 to TRBJ2-1, with D maybe TRBD1 (6 bases). The clonotype comes from an elderly man with acute or convalescent COVID-19. The sequenced sample was peripheral blood. CDR3 protein: CASSSTAPDSFNEQFF. The DNA of the CDR3 is TGTGCCAGCAGTTCAACCGCTCCGGACAGTTTCAATGAGCAGTTCTTC.